This T cell receptor (beta chain) comes out of a study of T-cell memory formation after mild COVID-19. Details on this clonotype: A much larger clone lies one base from this, so it may be a read error.

TCRdb fed the 5' RACE reads into MiXCR, producing one record per CDR3 protein. The sample lists some 310,000 distinct CDR3 sequences; 20% were seen once. The V and J ends lost 2 bases and 9 bases, in that order; junction bases with no gene match: 4. CDR1 KGHDR and CDR2 SFDVKD come from the germline V gene. This CDR3 has 14 amino acids. The sequence came from a man younger than 35 who had mild COVID-19 (a few samples of this study predate the infection). Cell type and time point are not known. Material: PBMCs or a T cell subset sorted from them (not recorded which). The genes are TRBV24-1 and TRBJ2-1; TRBD1 aligns across 9 bases. For the CDR3, the DNA is TGTGCCACCAGTGATTACGGGACAGGGAGTGAGCAGTTCTTC. This codes for CATSDYGTGSEQFF.